The 7 T cell receptor beta chains below were found in one sample sequenced in a study of Tregs in tolerant kidney transplant recipients. Using immunoSEQ multiplex PCR, the repertoire was profiled, and TCRdb retains in-frame clones only, with some absent. The data contain about 110,000 clones, almost 90% of them singletons. Sequencing used CD4+ T cells from blood, obtained before the transplant. These receptors came from a human donor who received a combined kidney and bone marrow transplant.

The J gene is TRBJ1-1, the V gene TRBV11-2; no reliable D call. CDR3 length: 13 residues. Germline V gives CDR1 SGHAT, CDR2 FQNNGV. With 1 base removed from V and 5 bases from J, the gap between germline ends came to 8 bases. CDR3 in DNA: TGTGCCAGCAGCTTAGTCGCGGGGACTGAAGCTTTCTTT. Protein product: CASSLVAGTEAFF.

The chain employs TRBV7-2 and TRBJ2-7; D may be TRBD2 (6 bases). The CDR3 totals 16 residues. Germline V gene sequence: CDR1 SGHTA, CDR2 FQGNSA. V was pared by 4 bases and J by 5 bases, with 21 bases between. The CDR3 sequence is CASSSGRSRAGNEQYF. For the CDR3, the DNA is TGTGCCAGCAGCTCGGGACGGTCAAGGGCGGGGAACGAGCAGTACTTC. The full variable domain, rest sourced from reference TRBV7-2 and TRBJ2-7, is GAGVSQSPSNKVTEKGKDVELRCDPISGHTALYWYRQSLGQGLEFLIYFQGNSAPDKSGLPSDRFSAERTGGSVSTLTIQRTQQEDSAVYLCASSSGRSRAGNEQYFGPGTRLTVT.

The V call is TRBV2, the J call TRBJ2-7; D is possibly TRBD2 (6 bases). V lost 7 bases and J lost 1, with 14 bases in between. Germline V gene sequence: CDR1 SNHLY, CDR2 FYNNEI. The CDR3 length is 14 residues. In DNA, the CDR3 is TGTGCCAGCACAGGGAGGCCAAAATCCTACGAGCAGTACTTC. As protein: CASTGRPKSYEQYF.

The sample holds one count of this clone. V usage is TRBV28 and J usage is TRBJ2-6; 7 nucleotides agree with TRBD1. The CDR3 contains 17 residues. The ends lost 0 bases at V and 4 bases at J; junction bases unmatched: 6. Germline CDR1 is MDHEN and CDR2 is SYDVKM. CDR3 region: CASSLWGQGVGANVLTF. Here the CDR3 DNA reads TGTGCCAGCAGTTTATGGGGTCAGGGGGTCGGGGCCAACGTCCTGACTTTC.

The rearrangement uses TRBV28 and TRBJ2-7, with 9 nucleotides matching TRBD2. V dropped 3 bases and J dropped 5; count of bases not matched to a gene: 8. This CDR3 spans 15 amino acids. Germline V lookup: CDR1 MDHEN, CDR2 SYDVKM. As DNA, the CDR3 is TGTGCCAGCAGTTTTTGGGGCGGGAGGGGGAACGAGCAGTACTTC. It encodes CASSFWGGRGNEQYF.

This chain uses TRBV28 with TRBJ1-1; D may be TRBD1 (5 bases). Germline V lookup: CDR1 MDHEN, CDR2 SYDVKM. The CDR3 has 15 residues. V lost 1 base to trimming and J lost 1 base, with 10 bases between them. CDR3 loop: CASSLFLTENTEAFF. In DNA, the CDR3 is TGTGCCAGCAGTTTATTTTTGACAGAGAACACTGAAGCTTTCTTT.

The chain employs TRBV11-2 and TRBJ2-1, with 8 bases that match TRBD1. CDR3 size: 15 residues. Germline V gene lookup returns CDR1 SGHAT and CDR2 FQNNGV. J gave up 4 bases and V 0 bases, and 2 bases lay outside the gene matches. CDR3 DNA sequence: TGTGCCAGCAGCTTAGACGGGACAGGATACAATGAGCAGTTCTTC. Translation gives CASSLDGTGYNEQFF. Full variable domain (missing parts from reference TRBV11-2 and TRBJ2-1): EAGVAQSPRYKIIEKRQSVAFWCNPISGHATLYWYQQILGQGPKLLIQFQNNGVVDDSQLPKDRFSAERLKGVDSTLKIQPAKLEDSAVYLCASSLDGTGYNEQFFGPGTRLTVL.